Listed here are 25 T cell receptor beta chains from one sample, sequenced in a study of T cells in Graves' hyperthyroidism and ophthalmopathy. TCR beta CDR3 sequences were amplified from RNA transcripts. TCR CDR3 regions were first amplified by RT-PCR with HTBI primers. TCRdb re-derived calls from the multiplex PCR reads in MiXCR, one entry per CDR3 protein. Among hundreds of thousands of distinct CDR3 sequences listed, around 14% were seen once. The source material was blood. The receptors here all came from a woman aged 18-35 years with Graves' hyperthyroidism.

V is TRBV28 and J is TRBJ2-6; D perhaps matches TRBD2 (6 bases). Trimming pared 6 bases from V and 2 bases from J, leaving 11 bases between. In germline, CDR1 is MDHEN, CDR2 SYDVKM. There are 15 residues in the CDR3. CDR3 sequence: CASRMGGAGANVLTF. In DNA form, the CDR3 reads TGTGCCAGCAGGATGGGCGGGGCTGGGGCCAACGTCCTGACTTTC.

This clonotype occurred many times. The CDR3 spells CASIGTSGTYEQYF. Written as DNA, the CDR3 is TGTGCCAGCATCGGGACTAGCGGGACCTACGAGCAGTACTTC. The gene calls are TRBV28 and TRBJ2-7; 13 bases align to TRBD2. The V gene end was trimmed by 7 bases and the J gene end by 2 bases; junction bases not matched to a gene: 2. Germline V gene sequence: CDR1 MDHEN, CDR2 SYDVKM. The CDR3 sequence is 14 residues long.

This clonotype has a handful of counts. The rearrangement links TRBV5-1 to TRBJ2-1, with TRBD2 identical over 8 bases. The V and J ends lost 1 base and 9 bases, in that order; junction bases with no gene match: 3. The CDR3 extends over 13 amino acids. Germline-derived CDR1 and CDR2 are SGHRS and YFSETQ. DNA for the CDR3: TGCGCCAGCAGCTTGCCAGCGGGAGCTGAGCAGTTCTTC. Protein: CASSLPAGAEQFF. Supplemented by reference TRBV5-1 and TRBJ2-1, the full variable domain reads KAGVTQTPRYLIKTRGQQVTLSCSPISGHRSVSWYQQTPGQGLQFLFEYFSETQRNKGNFPGRFSGRQFSNSRSEMNVSTLELGDSALYLCASSLPAGAEQFFGPGTRLTVL.

Ten or more counts support this clonotype. The chain has TRBV20-1 and TRBJ2-5; no firm D call. The length of the CDR3 is 11 residues. V was trimmed by 2 bases and J by 0 bases, leaving 1 base between them. Germline V gene sequence: CDR1 DFQATT, CDR2 SNEGSKA (reference sequence). CDR3 protein: CSARHQETQYF. For the CDR3, the DNA is TGCAGTGCTAGACACCAAGAGACCCAGTACTTC.

This clonotype was seen repeatedly, ten times or more. V and J are TRBV27 and TRBJ2-1, with 10 bases that match TRBD1. Trimming removed 3 bases from V and 9 bases from J; junction bases left unmatched: 8. The CDR3 is 15 residues long. Germline loops: CDR1 MNHEY, CDR2 SMNVEV (reference sequence). This chain's CDR3 is CASSFFDRGRGEQFF. The CDR3 DNA sequence: TGTGCCAGCAGTTTCTTTGACAGGGGGCGAGGTGAGCAGTTCTTC.

The J gene is TRBJ2-5, the V gene TRBV5-1; 7 bases match TRBD1. Losses at the gene ends were 0 bases for V and 5 bases for J; bases not matched to a gene: 13. Germline values: CDR1 SGHRS, CDR2 YFSETQ. The CDR3 contains 17 residues. The CDR3 protein is CASSLGRRGGLMETQYF. As DNA, the CDR3 is TGCGCCAGCAGCTTGGGGAGGAGAGGGGGCCTTATGGAGACCCAGTACTTC.

The chain employs TRBV20-1 and TRBJ1-2, with TRBD1 as a possible D gene (5 bases). Trimming removed 6 bases from V and 8 bases from J, with 22 bases in between. This CDR3 has 14 amino acids. Germline lookup yields CDR1 DFQATT and CDR2 SNEGSKA (reference sequence). The chain's CDR3 is CSAGAGKGVRGYTF. As DNA, the CDR3 is TGCAGTGCCGGGGCGGGAAAGGGCGTGAGGGGCTACACCTTC.

In this sample, this clonotype turned up many times. CDR3 amino acids: CASSLSSGRAVTGELFF. The CDR3 DNA follows: TGTGCCAGCAGCCTTTCGAGCGGGAGGGCGGTCACCGGGGAGCTGTTTTTT. The chain links TRBV28 to TRBJ2-2; 10 bases agree with TRBD2. Germline values: CDR1 MDHEN, CDR2 SYDVKM. J gave up 4 bases and V 6 bases, and 11 bases lay outside the gene matches. CDR3 length: 17 residues.

A word on this clonotype: A much larger clone lies one base from this, so it may be a read error. The chain has TRBV6-2 or TRBV6-3 and TRBJ2-5, with D possibly matching TRBD2 (5 bases). The CDR3 covers 15 residues. Trimming removed 7 bases at V and 4 bases at J, with 19 bases between. Germline V gene sequence: CDR1 MNHEY, CDR2 SVGEGT. CDR3 region: CASTHCGGPRETQYF. For the CDR3, the DNA is TGTGCCAGCACCCACTGCGGCGGGCCCCGAGAGACCCAGTACTTC.

This clonotype has a count of ten or more. The rearrangement links TRBV10-2 to TRBJ2-7; no definite D call. Germline CDR1 is WSHSY and CDR2 is SAAADI. Trimming pared 4 bases from V and 2 bases from J, leaving 12 bases between. This CDR3 contains 14 residues. This CDR3 is CASSASPFTYEQYF. CDR3 nucleotides: TGCGCCAGCAGTGCCAGTCCCTTTACCTACGAGCAGTACTTC.

This clonotype occurred many times. J is TRBJ2-1 and V is TRBV2; 8 bases fit TRBD2. The V gene end was trimmed by 3 bases and the J gene end by 10 bases; junction bases not matched to a gene: 8. This CDR3 region has 14 residues. From germline, CDR1 is SNHLY and CDR2 FYNNEI. The CDR3, as DNA: TGTGCCAGCAGTGAGATAGCGGGGAAGGGAGAGCAGTTCTTC. It specifies CASSEIAGKGEQFF.

This chain connects TRBV4-2 to TRBJ1-2, with D hard to call. CDR3 length: 15 residues. V lost 0 bases and J 7 bases, leaving 15 bases between the germline ends. Germline CDR1 LGHNA, CDR2 YNFKEQ. The CDR3 bases are TGTGCCAGCAGCCAAGATCAACTAGGGTATAGTGGCTACACCTTC. Its protein product is CASSQDQLGYSGYTF.

This clonotype appeared many times. The gene calls are TRBV15 and TRBJ1-1; 7 positions match TRBD1. Germline CDR1 LNHNV, CDR2 YYDKDF (reference sequence). The CDR3 runs to 14 residues. V lost 6 bases, J lost 3 bases, and 7 bases stayed unmatched. The CDR3 reads CATSFDTGDTEAFF. The CDR3 DNA is TGTGCCACCAGTTTCGACACAGGGGACACTGAAGCTTTCTTT.

This clonotype was observed a few times. The chain carries TRBV4-3 and TRBJ2-7, with 7 nucleotides matching TRBD2. The V and J ends lost 2 bases and 4 bases, in that order; junction bases with no gene match: 8. Germline assignment: CDR1 LGHNA and CDR2 YSLEER. The CDR3 runs to 15 residues. The CDR3 is CASSQFGGELYEQYF. The CDR3, as DNA: TGCGCCAGCAGCCAATTTGGGGGGGAGCTTTACGAGCAGTACTTC.

The table lists this clonotype with many counts. The chain is built from TRBV3-1 and TRBJ2-7; weak D call: TRBD2 (6 bases). Looked up from germline, CDR1 is LGHDT and CDR2 is YNNKEL (reference sequence). V was clipped by 4 bases and J by 7 bases, with 17 bases between them. This CDR3 is built from 14 residues. CDR3 region: CASSPRVGGEEQYF. Written as DNA, the CDR3 is TGTGCCAGCAGCCCCCGGGTGGGGGGAGAGGAGCAGTACTTC.

This clonotype turned up a few times. CDR3 amino acids: CASSLGGGEFGPQHF. Here the CDR3 DNA reads TGTGCCAGCAGTTTAGGAGGGGGAGAGTTTGGGCCCCAGCATTTT. The chain recombines TRBV12-3 or TRBV12-4 with TRBJ1-5, with TRBD1 as a possible D gene (6 bases). V lost 1 base to trimming and J lost 9 bases, with 16 bases between them. The CDR3 has 15 amino acids.

Comments on this clonotype: A much larger clone sits a single nucleotide away, making a read error possible. The rearrangement uses TRBV6-1 and TRBJ2-5; 15 bases line up with TRBD2. The CDR3 has 15 residues. V shed 4 bases, J shed 5 bases, and the junction held 2 bases outside the gene matches. Germline-derived CDR1 and CDR2 are MNHNS and SASEGT. The CDR3: CASSGTSGGAETQYF. In nucleotides, the CDR3 is TGTGCCAGCAGTGGGACTAGCGGGGGGGCCGAGACCCAGTACTTC.

This clonotype has just a few counts. The rearrangement joins TRBV5-1 to TRBJ1-1; maybe TRBD1 (5 bases). V lost 3 bases and J 1 base, leaving 19 bases between the germline ends. Germline loops: CDR1 SGHRS, CDR2 YFSETQ. This CDR3 has 17 amino acids. The CDR3 DNA sequence: TGCGCCAGCAGCTACCGAATGGGGGAGGGGACGAACACTGAAGCTTTCTTT. Protein product: CASSYRMGEGTNTEAFF.

This clonotype has a handful of counts. The V and J genes are TRBV27 and TRBJ2-1; 9 nucleotides align to TRBD1. J lost 4 bases, V lost 5 bases, and 12 bases had no gene match. CDR3 length equals 17 residues. The germline CDR1 and CDR2 sequences are MNHEY and SMNVEV (reference sequence). CDR3 in DNA: TGTGCCAGCAGTCGCTTGGGACAGGGTTCCCTTTACAATGAGCAGTTCTTC. Its protein is CASSRLGQGSLYNEQFF.

This clonotype has a count of ten or more. The chain links TRBV6-5 to TRBJ2-1; the match to TRBD1 covers 10 bases. The CDR3 runs 16 residues. Per germline, CDR1 MNHEY and CDR2 SVGAGI. Trimming cost V 0 bases and J 10 bases; bases outside gene matches: 9. Written as DNA, the CDR3 is TGTGCCAGCAGTTACTCTCGGGGGACAGGGGCCAAGGAGCAGTTCTTC. Encoded protein: CASSYSRGTGAKEQFF.

This chain joins TRBV13 and TRBJ1-4; no definite D call. The V end lost 5 bases, the J end lost 5 bases, and 12 bases lay between the germline ends. This CDR3 contains 14 residues. Germline CDR1 PRHDT, CDR2 FYEKMQ (reference sequence). CDR3 sequence (DNA): TGTGCCAGCAGCCGAGGAGCCCTAAATGAAAAACTGTTTTTT. This gives the protein CASSRGALNEKLFF.

This clonotype was detected ten times or more. The chain employs TRBV11-3 and TRBJ2-7; no firm D call. The germline CDR1 and CDR2 sequences are SGHNT and YENEEA. Deletions cut 5 bases from V and 0 bases from J, with 14 bases between. The CDR3 covers 15 residues. CDR3 sequence: CASSPGGLSSYEQYF. As DNA, the CDR3 is TGTGCCAGCAGCCCCGGTGGCTTGAGCTCCTACGAGCAGTACTTC.

This clonotype was counted ten times or more. CDR3 nucleotides: TGCAGCGTTGAAGACCACCGGGACTCCGGAGATTCACCCCTCCACTTT. Translation: CSVEDHRDSGDSPLHF. The chain combines TRBV29-1 with TRBJ1-6; D perhaps matches TRBD1 (5 bases). Per the germline V gene, CDR1 is SQVTM and CDR2 is ANQGSEA. CDR3 size: 16 residues. V shed 0 bases and J shed 8 bases, with 17 bases lying between them.

This clonotype came up a few times. The chain links TRBV6-2 or TRBV6-3 to TRBJ1-2; perhaps TRBD1 as D (6 bases). Germline V gene sequence: CDR1 MNHEY, CDR2 SVGEGT. V lost 5 bases to trimming and J lost 6 bases, with 13 bases between them. CDR3 length equals 13 residues. The CDR3 is CASSPTGTDGYTF. The CDR3 DNA sequence: TGTGCCAGCAGTCCCACAGGGACGGATGGCTACACCTTC.

This clonotype was observed a handful of times. The chain carries TRBV7-9 and TRBJ1-2; TRBD1 agrees at 9 bases. CDR3 length: 17 amino acids. V shed 0 bases and J 0 bases; nucleotides not matched to a gene: 5. In germline, CDR1 is SEHNR, CDR2 FQNEAQ (reference sequence). The CDR3 nucleotides are TGTGCCAGCAGCTTAGCAACCGGGACAGGGACTAACTATGGCTACACCTTC. This gives the protein CASSLATGTGTNYGYTF.